This TCR beta chain was documented in a study of blood T cell repertoires in COVID-19. Measured with immunoSEQ multiplex PCR; TCRdb has only the in-frame clones, and not every one. Counted here are about 76,000 clones, 90% occurring once; the ten biggest clones make up more than 0.85%. The length of the CDR3 is 13 residues. In germline, CDR1 is GTSNPN, CDR2 SVGIG (reference sequence). V shed 6 bases and J 5 bases; nucleotides not matched to a gene: 7. The sample was peripheral blood. J is TRBJ1-5 and V is TRBV30, with 7 bases that match TRBD1. This sequence was found in a woman in her forties or fifties in a cohort sampled during active COVID-19. Here the CDR3 DNA reads TGTGCCTGTGCCGGGACAGACGATCAGCCCCAGCATTTT. The encoded protein is CACAGTDDQPQHF.